This entry lists 8 T cell receptor beta chains sequenced from one sample in a study of blood T cell repertoires in COVID-19. TCRdb keeps only in-frame clones here, not all; method: immunoSEQ multiplex PCR. The table lists about 120,000 clones, 70% to 90% of them singletons, with roughly 1% in the top ten. The sample was peripheral blood. The source is a woman aged 45 to 65 with active or convalescent COVID-19.

The gene calls are TRBV20-1 and TRBJ2-7; 8 nucleotides align to TRBD2. V was clipped by 3 bases and J by 4 bases; unmatched bases: 17. This CDR3 is built from 17 residues. Looked up from germline, CDR1 is DFQATT and CDR2 is SNEGSKA (reference sequence). CDR3 in DNA: TGCAGTGCTAGTAGGATCATCGGTAGCGGGGAGTTATACGAGCAGTACTTC. This gives the protein CSASRIIGSGELYEQYF.

The chain combines TRBV19 with TRBJ1-4; 7 bases are shared with TRBD1. The trim removed 5 bases at V and 6 bases at J, leaving 6 bases unmatched. The CDR3 has 14 residues. Germline values: CDR1 LNHDA, CDR2 SQIVND (reference sequence). The CDR3 bases are TGTGCCAGTAGTCCCAGGGGGAGGTATGAAAAACTGTTTTTT. Residues: CASSPRGRYEKLFF. The whole variable domain, remainder taken from reference TRBV19 and TRBJ1-4, is DGGITQSPKYLFRKEGQNVTLSCEQNLNHDAMYWYRQDPGQGLRLIYYSQIVNDFQKGDIAEGYSVSREKKESFPLTVTSAQKNPTAFYLCASSPRGRYEKLFFGSGTQLSVL.

The V gene is TRBV6-2 or TRBV6-3, the J gene TRBJ2-7; TRBD2 matches 7 bases. This CDR3 is built from 18 residues. The junction had 12 bases not matched to a gene; V was cut back by 0 bases and J by 1 base. Germline CDR1 is MNHEY and CDR2 is SVGEGT. In DNA form, the CDR3 reads TGTGCCAGCAGTTACTCGAGTCCCCTGAGCGGGGTATCCTACGAGCAGTACTTC. Translating gives CASSYSSPLSGVSYEQYF.

This clone appeared a single time. The V call is TRBV24-1, the J call TRBJ2-1; D is undetermined. CDR1 KGHDR and CDR2 SFDVKD come from the germline V gene. The CDR3 is made up of 13 amino acids. Trimming removed 1 base from V and 11 bases from J, with 11 bases in between. The CDR3, as DNA: TGTGCCACCAGTGATTTAGCGTCCCCCCAGCAGTTCTTC. Its translation is CATSDLASPQQFF.

The V gene is TRBV6-5, the J gene TRBJ2-7; the D gene is possibly TRBD2 (5 bases). The CDR3 is made up of 15 amino acids. V was cut by 5 bases and J by 4 bases, with 18 bases left in between. Germline V gene lookup returns CDR1 MNHEY and CDR2 SVGAGI. Written as DNA, the CDR3 is TGTGCCAGCAGTCTCTCCCCTAGCTGGGTTTACGAGCAGTACTTC. Encoded protein: CASSLSPSWVYEQYF.

Here the CDR3 DNA reads TGTGCCATCAGCCCCCACCTAGACACTGAAGCTTTCTTT. It codes for CAISPHLDTEAFF. This chain uses TRBV10-3 with TRBJ1-1; D is uncertain. The CDR3 contains 13 residues. CDR1 is ENHRY and CDR2 is SYGVKD in the germline V gene. Trimming removed 6 bases from V and 3 bases from J, with 11 bases in between.

V and J are TRBV9 and TRBJ2-7; 7 positions agree with TRBD2. V trimming: 4 bases; J trimming: 0 bases; junction bases outside the gene matches: 7. The length of the CDR3 is 15 residues. CDR1 is SGDLS, CDR2 YYNGEE, per germline. The CDR3 loop reads CASSPDGGSSYEQYF. In DNA form, the CDR3 reads TGTGCCAGCAGCCCGGACGGCGGGAGCTCCTACGAGCAGTACTTC.

This chain uses TRBV11-2 with TRBJ1-4; D possibly corresponds to TRBD1 (5 bases). The CDR3 length is 14 residues. The germline V gene has CDR1 SGHAT and CDR2 FQNNGV. V lost 6 bases to trimming and J lost 5 bases, with 13 bases between them. CDR3 sequence reads: CASRPTAQNEKLFF. CDR3 nucleotide sequence: TGTGCCAGCAGACCGACAGCCCAAAATGAAAAACTGTTTTTT.